These 21 T cell receptor beta chains share one sample of origin, sequenced in a study of Ad26.COV2.S vaccination and SARS-CoV-2 variants. Produced via immunoSEQ multiplex PCR; TCRdb's table is partial and in-frame only. The data show 350,000 to 400,000 clones, about 88% seen once. Treatment indicated: roughly 20 received Ad26.COV2.S at low or high dose, single or two shots; about 5 received placebo; per-sample allocation not given. Day 63 after the first injection of vaccine or placebo was the sampling time. Sequences were derived from peripheral blood, sampled in a trial of Ad26.COV2.S vaccine versus placebo. These receptor sequences come from a person aged 18 to 65 who received the Ad26.COV2.S COVID-19 vaccine or a placebo.

V usage is TRBV7-2 and J usage is TRBJ2-2; 8 bases map to TRBD2. J lost 5 bases, V lost 2 bases, and 10 bases had no gene match. Germline V lookup: CDR1 SGHTA, CDR2 FQGNSA. CDR3 length: 17 amino acids. The CDR3 loop reads CASSLRETSALTGELFF. The CDR3 coding sequence is TGTGCCAGCAGCTTACGAGAGACTAGCGCATTGACCGGGGAGCTGTTTTTT. The full variable domain, rest sourced from reference TRBV7-2 and TRBJ2-2, is GAGVSQSPSNKVTEKGKDVELRCDPISGHTALYWYRQSLGQGLEFLIYFQGNSAPDKSGLPSDRFSAERTGGSVSTLTIQRTQQEDSAVYLCASSLRETSALTGELFFGEGSRLTVL.

The chain employs TRBV10-3 and TRBJ2-2; D not certain. The germline V gene encodes CDR1 ENHRY and CDR2 SYGVKD. V was pared by 10 bases and J by 0 bases, with 6 bases between. This CDR3 contains 12 residues. For the CDR3, the DNA is TGTGCCACAACAGCGAACACCGGGGAGCTGTTTTTT. Encoded protein: CATTANTGELFF.

The rearrangement joins TRBV11-2 to TRBJ2-1, with D maybe TRBD2 (6 bases). The CDR3 runs 16 residues. Germline values: CDR1 SGHAT, CDR2 FQNNGV. Trimming pared 1 base from V and 8 bases from J, leaving 18 bases between. The DNA of the CDR3 is TGTGCCAGCAGCTTAGTTCGGGGCGGGATTACTTATGAGCAGTTCTTC. Translating it yields CASSLVRGGITYEQFF. Full variable domain (rest looked up from reference TRBV11-2 and TRBJ2-1): EAGVAQSPRYKIIEKRQSVAFWCNPISGHATLYWYQQILGQGPKLLIQFQNNGVVDDSQLPKDRFSAERLKGVDSTLKIQPAKLEDSAVYLCASSLVRGGITYEQFFGPGTRLTVL.

A single count supports this clone. The rearrangement uses TRBV28 and TRBJ2-7; D unclear. The CDR3 consists of 14 residues. CDR1 and CDR2 from the germline V gene are MDHEN and SYDVKM. V was shortened by 4 bases and J by 0 bases, with 10 bases between the two germline ends. CDR3 bases: TGTGCCAGCAGTTCGCCACTTTTCTCCTACGAGCAGTACTTC. Translated: CASSSPLFSYEQYF.

The V call is TRBV19, the J call TRBJ2-2, with no clear D. Germline V gives CDR1 LNHDA, CDR2 SQIVND (reference sequence). V was shortened by 4 bases and J by 4 bases, with 7 bases between the two germline ends. The CDR3 has 13 residues. CDR3 protein: CASSTDLTGELFF. DNA for the CDR3: TGTGCCAGTAGTACCGACCTCACCGGGGAGCTGTTTTTT.

The gene calls are TRBV28 and TRBJ2-7; D is unresolved. The CDR3 spans 14 residues. Germline CDR1 is MDHEN and CDR2 is SYDVKM. The V and J ends lost 2 bases and 2 bases respectively, with 10 bases between them. The CDR3 bases are TGTGCCAGCAGTTTAAGAAGGGCGACCTACGAGCAGTACTTC. Its protein product is CASSLRRATYEQYF. Full variable domain (remainder filled in from reference TRBV28 and TRBJ2-7): DVKVTQSSRYLVKRTGEKVFLECVQDMDHENMFWYRQDPGLGLRLIYFSYDVKMKEKGDIPEGYSVSREKKERFSLILESASTNQTSMYLCASSLRRATYEQYFGPGTRLTVT.

The chain carries TRBV21-1 and TRBJ2-1; TRBD2 is the table's D call, not checked against the DNA. TRBV21-1 is recorded as a pseudogene. CDR3 size: 15 residues. The CDR3 DNA is TGTGCCACCGGACTAGCGGGAGACCTCTACAATGAGCAGTTCTTC. It specifies CATGLAGDLYNEQFF.

The V call is TRBV11-2, the J call TRBJ2-2; D may be TRBD1 (6 bases). The CDR3 extends over 14 amino acids. Germline loops: CDR1 SGHAT, CDR2 FQNNGV. V shed 5 bases and J shed 8 bases, with 15 bases lying between them. The CDR3 nucleotides are TGTGCCAGCAGCCCATACAGGGAAGTGGGGGAGCTGTTTTTT. It yields the protein CASSPYREVGELFF.

The chain couples TRBV2 to TRBJ1-2, with 8 bases identical to TRBD1. The CDR3 is 12 residues long. CDR1 SNHLY and CDR2 FYNNEI come from the germline V gene. V shed 6 bases, J shed 8 bases, and the junction held 5 bases outside the gene matches. CDR3 nucleotide sequence: TGTGCCAGCAGACAGGGGGAAGGAGGCTACACCTTC. Encoded protein: CASRQGEGGYTF. Drawing the rest from reference TRBV2 and TRBJ1-2, the complete variable domain is EPEVTQTPSHQVTQMGQEVILRCVPISNHLYFYWYRQILGQKVEFLVSFYNNEISEKSEIFDDQFSVERPDGSNFTLKIRSTKLEDSAMYFCASRQGEGGYTFGSGTRLTVV.

The chain links TRBV3-1 (or the pseudogene TRBV3-2) to TRBJ2-7, with D possibly matching TRBD2 (5 bases). The ends were cut back, 5 bases at V and 6 bases at J, with 11 bases in the middle. CDR1 and CDR2 (germline): LGHDT, YNNKEL (reference sequence). The CDR3 extends over 12 amino acids. The CDR3 DNA sequence: TGTGCCAGCAGCTCCACTAGACGCGAGCAGTACTTC. Its protein product is CASSSTRREQYF.

This chain connects TRBV5-6 to TRBJ2-6; D unresolved. The CDR3 loop spans 15 amino acids. Germline V gives CDR1 SGHDT, CDR2 YYEEEE. Trimming cost V 1 base and J 2 bases, with 7 bases left between them. The CDR3 DNA reads TGTGCCAGCAGCTTGACAGCGACTGGGGCCAACGTCCTGACTTTC. It codes for CASSLTATGANVLTF. Full variable domain (missing parts from reference TRBV5-6 and TRBJ2-6): DAGVTQSPTHLIKTRGQQVTLRCSPKSGHDTVSWYQQALGQGPQFIFQYYEEEERQRGNFPDRFSGHQFPNYSSELNVNALLLGDSALYLCASSLTATGANVLTFGAGSRLTVL.

The gene calls are TRBV15 and TRBJ1-2; D possibly corresponds to TRBD1 (5 bases). Germline V gene data show CDR1 as LNHNV and CDR2 as YYDKDF (reference sequence). The germline V and J ends were trimmed by 1 base and 1 base, with 10 bases remaining between them. The CDR3 is 15 residues long. The CDR3 is CATSRVIGDNYGYTF. The CDR3 DNA sequence: TGTGCCACCAGCAGAGTGATAGGGGATAACTATGGCTACACCTTC.

The J gene is TRBJ1-1, the V gene TRBV6-4; maybe TRBD1 (5 bases). Germline-derived CDR1 and CDR2 are MRHNA and SNTAGT. Trimming removed 2 bases from V and 6 bases from J, with 13 bases in between. There are 14 residues in the CDR3. The CDR3 DNA reads TGTGCCAGCAGTGACAGCAGGAGAGGGGCTGAAGCTTTCTTT. Translated, it gives CASSDSRRGAEAFF.

This clone was picked up a small number of times. V usage is TRBV4-1 and J usage is TRBJ2-7; D possibly uses TRBD1 or TRBD2 (5 bases each). The CDR3 covers 14 residues. V gave up 1 base and J gave up 6 bases, with 13 bases separating them. Germline CDR1 reads MGHRA; CDR2 reads YSYEKL. As DNA, the CDR3 is TGCGCCAGCAGCCAAGGTACTAGTAGGGGCGAGCAGTACTTC. This codes for CASSQGTSRGEQYF.

The chain has TRBV6-5 and TRBJ1-5; possible D gene TRBD1, 6 bases. The CDR3 totals 13 residues. Germline CDR1 MNHEY, CDR2 SVGAGI. V was trimmed by 6 bases and J by 6 bases, leaving 12 bases between them. CDR3 nucleotides: TGTGCCAGCAGCCACACAGGGCCTCAGCCCCAGCATTTT. Protein product: CASSHTGPQPQHF.

The V call is TRBV5-1, the J call TRBJ1-2; the match to TRBD1 covers 7 bases. Germline V lookup: CDR1 SGHRS, CDR2 YFSETQ. Unmatched junction bases numbered 5, after V lost 1 base and J lost 8 bases. The CDR3 covers 13 residues. The chain's CDR3 is CASSLNRGLGYTF. CDR3 coding DNA: TGCGCCAGCAGCTTGAACAGGGGACTAGGCTACACCTTC.

The V and J genes are TRBV6-1 and TRBJ2-2; D gene uncertain. CDR1 and CDR2 (germline): MNHNS, SASEGT. The CDR3 has 15 amino acids. V shed 1 base and J shed 4 bases, with 10 bases lying between them. This CDR3 reads CASSEDRLFTGELFF. The DNA for the CDR3 is TGTGCCAGCAGTGAAGACAGACTTTTCACCGGGGAGCTGTTTTTT.

The chain joins TRBV13 to TRBJ2-3, with TRBD1 identical over 8 bases. The CDR3 totals 14 residues. The trim removed 6 bases at V and 6 bases at J, leaving 8 bases unmatched. Germline loops: CDR1 PRHDT, CDR2 FYEKMQ (reference sequence). The CDR3 loop is CASSSRTGFDTQYF. CDR3 nucleotide sequence: TGTGCCAGCAGTTCAAGGACAGGGTTTGATACGCAGTATTTT. Supplemented by reference TRBV13 and TRBJ2-3, the full variable domain reads AAGVIQSPRHLIKEKRETATLKCYPIPRHDTVYWYQQGPGQDPQFLISFYEKMQSDKGSIPDRFSAQQFSDYHSELNMSSLELGDSALYFCASSSRTGFDTQYFGPGTRLTVL.

The rearrangement joins TRBV15 to TRBJ1-1, with TRBD1 matching over 8 bases. The germline V gene encodes CDR1 LNHNV and CDR2 YYDKDF (reference sequence). The CDR3 extends over 15 amino acids. The junction had 9 bases not matched to a gene; V was cut back by 3 bases and J by 6 bases. The CDR3 region is CATSREGRGRAEAFF. The CDR3 bases are TGTGCCACCAGCAGGGAGGGCAGGGGGCGGGCTGAAGCTTTCTTT.

The J gene is TRBJ1-3, the V gene TRBV5-1; D not certain. The CDR3 sequence is 14 residues long. Germline values: CDR1 SGHRS, CDR2 YFSETQ. V was clipped by 0 bases and J by 4 bases, with 8 bases between them. The CDR3 DNA reads TGCGCCAGCAGCTTGGTGGCAGAGGGAAACACCATATATTTT. Its protein product is CASSLVAEGNTIYF.

This rearrangement joins TRBV5-5 to TRBJ1-1; TRBD1 might be the D (5 bases). The ends were cut back, 4 bases at V and 4 bases at J, with 11 bases in the middle. CDR1 is SGHKS and CDR2 is YYEKEE in the germline V gene (reference sequence). This CDR3 is 13 amino acids long. The CDR3 nucleotides are TGTGCCAGCAGCCCGAGACAGTTCACTGAAGCTTTCTTT. This translates into CASSPRQFTEAFF.